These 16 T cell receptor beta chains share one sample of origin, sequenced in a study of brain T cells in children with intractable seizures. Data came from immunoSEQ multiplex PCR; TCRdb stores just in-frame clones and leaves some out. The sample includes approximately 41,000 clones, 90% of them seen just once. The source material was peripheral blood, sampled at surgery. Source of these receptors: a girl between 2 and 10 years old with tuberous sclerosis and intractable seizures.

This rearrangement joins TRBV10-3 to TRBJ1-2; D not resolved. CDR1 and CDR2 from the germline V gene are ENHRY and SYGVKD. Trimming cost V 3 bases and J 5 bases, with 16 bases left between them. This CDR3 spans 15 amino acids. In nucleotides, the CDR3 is TGTGCCATCAGTGATGGGTCGGAACAGATTTATGGCTACACCTTC. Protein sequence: CAISDGSEQIYGYTF.

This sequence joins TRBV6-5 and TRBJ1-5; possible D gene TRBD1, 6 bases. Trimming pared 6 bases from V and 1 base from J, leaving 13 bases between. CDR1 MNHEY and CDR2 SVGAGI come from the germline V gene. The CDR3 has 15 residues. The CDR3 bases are TGTGCCAGCAGCTCCGACAGGATCAGCAATCAGCCCCAGCATTTT. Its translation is CASSSDRISNQPQHF.

DNA of the CDR3: TGTGCCAGCAGCTTAGACTGGGGGGAGACCCAGTACTTC. This encodes CASSLDWGETQYF. V and J are TRBV7-3 and TRBJ2-5; D is possibly TRBD1 or TRBD2 (5 bases each). The germline CDR1 and CDR2 sequences are SGHTA and FQGTGA. V was trimmed by 2 bases and J by 5 bases, leaving 9 bases between them. CDR3 size: 13 residues.

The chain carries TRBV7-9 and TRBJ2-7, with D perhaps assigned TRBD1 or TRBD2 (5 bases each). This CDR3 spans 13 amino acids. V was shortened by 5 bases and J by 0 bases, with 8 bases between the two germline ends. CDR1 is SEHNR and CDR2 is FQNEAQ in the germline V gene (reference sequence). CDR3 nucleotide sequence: TGTGCCAGCAGCCCGGGGACCTCCTACGAGCAGTACGTC. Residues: CASSPGTSYEQYV.

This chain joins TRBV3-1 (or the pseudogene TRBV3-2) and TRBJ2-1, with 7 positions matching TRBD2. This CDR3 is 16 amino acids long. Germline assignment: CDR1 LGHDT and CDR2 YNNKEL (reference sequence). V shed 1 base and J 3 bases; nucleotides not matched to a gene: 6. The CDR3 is CASSQALGLYYNEQFF. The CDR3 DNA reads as TGTGCCAGCAGCCAAGCCTTGGGACTATACTACAATGAGCAGTTCTTC.

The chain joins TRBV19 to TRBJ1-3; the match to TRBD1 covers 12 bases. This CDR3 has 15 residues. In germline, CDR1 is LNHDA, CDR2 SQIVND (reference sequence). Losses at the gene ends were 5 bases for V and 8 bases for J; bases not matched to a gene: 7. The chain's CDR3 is CASSPGQGASDTIYF. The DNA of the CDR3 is TGTGCCAGTAGTCCGGGACAGGGGGCGTCAGACACCATATATTTT.

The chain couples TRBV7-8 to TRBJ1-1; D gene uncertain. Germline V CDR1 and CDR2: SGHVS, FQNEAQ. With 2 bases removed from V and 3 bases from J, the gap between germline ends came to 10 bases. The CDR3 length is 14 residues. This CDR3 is CASSLLAGYTEAFF. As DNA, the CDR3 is TGTGCCAGCAGCTTACTGGCGGGGTACACTGAAGCTTTCTTT. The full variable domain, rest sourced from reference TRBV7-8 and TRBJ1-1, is GAGVSQSPRYKVAKRGQDVALRCDPISGHVSLFWYQQALGQGPEFLTYFQNEAQLDKSGLPSDRFFAERPEGSVSTLKIQRTQQEDSAVYLCASSLLAGYTEAFFGQGTRLTVV.

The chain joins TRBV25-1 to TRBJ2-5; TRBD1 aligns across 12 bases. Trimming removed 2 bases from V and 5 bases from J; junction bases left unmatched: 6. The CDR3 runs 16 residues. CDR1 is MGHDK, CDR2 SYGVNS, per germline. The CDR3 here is CASSEIGTGGVETQYF. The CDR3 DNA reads TGTGCCAGCAGTGAAATAGGGACAGGGGGCGTCGAGACCCAGTACTTC.

CDR3 in amino acids: CASSPETSGGPQVREQYF. The CDR3 nucleotides are TGTGCCAGCAGTCCCGAGACTAGCGGGGGCCCCCAAGTACGTGAGCAGTACTTC. The chain carries TRBV27 and TRBJ2-7; 12 bases match TRBD2. This CDR3 is built from 18 residues. From germline, CDR1 is MNHEY and CDR2 SMNVEV (reference sequence). Losses at the gene ends were 5 bases for V and 7 bases for J; bases not matched to a gene: 18.

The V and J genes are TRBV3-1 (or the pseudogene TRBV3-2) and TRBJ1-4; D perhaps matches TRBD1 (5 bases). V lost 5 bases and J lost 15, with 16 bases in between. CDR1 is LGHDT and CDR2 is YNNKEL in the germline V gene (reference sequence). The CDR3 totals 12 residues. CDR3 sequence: CASSVVGADLFF. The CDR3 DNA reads TGTGCCAGCAGCGTTGTAGGGGCAGACTTGTTTTTT.

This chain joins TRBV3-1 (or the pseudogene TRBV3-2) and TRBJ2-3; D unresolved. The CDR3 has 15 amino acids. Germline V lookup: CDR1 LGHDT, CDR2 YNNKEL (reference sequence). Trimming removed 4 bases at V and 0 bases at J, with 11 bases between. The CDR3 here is CASSPSIRSTDTQYF. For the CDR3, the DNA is TGTGCCAGCAGCCCCTCGATTAGAAGCACAGATACGCAGTATTTT.

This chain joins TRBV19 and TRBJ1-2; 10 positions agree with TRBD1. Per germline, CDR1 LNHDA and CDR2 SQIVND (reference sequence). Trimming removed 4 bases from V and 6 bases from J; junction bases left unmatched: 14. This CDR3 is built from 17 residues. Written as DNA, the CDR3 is TGTGCCAGTAGTACCCTTGCGAGGGGGACAGGGGTAGATGGCTACACCTTC. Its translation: CASSTLARGTGVDGYTF.

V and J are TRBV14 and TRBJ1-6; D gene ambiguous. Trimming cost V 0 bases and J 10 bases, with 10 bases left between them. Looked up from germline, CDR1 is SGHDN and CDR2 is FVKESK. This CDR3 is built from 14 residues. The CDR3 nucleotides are TGTGCCAGCAGCCAAGAATTCAATGGGTCACCCCTCCACTTT. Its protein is CASSQEFNGSPLHF.

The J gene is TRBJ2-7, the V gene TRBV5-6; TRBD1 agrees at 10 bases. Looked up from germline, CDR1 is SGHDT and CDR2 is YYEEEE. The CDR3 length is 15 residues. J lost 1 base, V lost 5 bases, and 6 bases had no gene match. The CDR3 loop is CASRSTGGASYEQYV. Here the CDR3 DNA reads TGTGCCAGCAGATCGACAGGGGGCGCTTCCTACGAGCAGTACGTC.

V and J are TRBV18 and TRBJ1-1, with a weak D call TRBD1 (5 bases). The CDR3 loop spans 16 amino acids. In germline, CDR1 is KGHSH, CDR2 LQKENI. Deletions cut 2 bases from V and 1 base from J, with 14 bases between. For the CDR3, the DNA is TGTGCCAGCTCACCATCTCGGGGGAGGGGGAACACTGAAGCTTTCTTT. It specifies CASSPSRGRGNTEAFF.

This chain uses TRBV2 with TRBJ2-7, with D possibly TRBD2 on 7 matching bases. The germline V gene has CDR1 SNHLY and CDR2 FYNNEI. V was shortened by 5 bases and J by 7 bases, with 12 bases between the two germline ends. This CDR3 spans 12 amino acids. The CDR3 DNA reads TGTGCCAGCAGTTGGACAGCGGGGGAGCAGTACGTC. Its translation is CASSWTAGEQYV.